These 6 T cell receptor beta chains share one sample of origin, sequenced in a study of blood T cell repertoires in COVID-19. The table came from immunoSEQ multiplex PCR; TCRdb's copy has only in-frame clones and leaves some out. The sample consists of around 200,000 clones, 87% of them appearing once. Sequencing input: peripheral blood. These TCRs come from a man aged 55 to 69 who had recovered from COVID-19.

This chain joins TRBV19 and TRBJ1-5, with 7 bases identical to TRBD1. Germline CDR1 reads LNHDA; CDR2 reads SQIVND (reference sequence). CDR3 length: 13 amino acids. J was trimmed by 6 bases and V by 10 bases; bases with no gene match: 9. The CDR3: CAIGDRAAQPQHF. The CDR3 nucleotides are TGTGCCATCGGAGACAGGGCGGCTCAGCCCCAGCATTTT.

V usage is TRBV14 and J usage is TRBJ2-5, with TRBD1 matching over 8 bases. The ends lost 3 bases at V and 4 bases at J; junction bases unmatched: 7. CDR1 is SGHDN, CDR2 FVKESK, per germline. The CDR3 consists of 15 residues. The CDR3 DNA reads TGTGCCAGCAGCCACCGTGGGACAGGCGGAGAGACCCAGTACTTC. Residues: CASSHRGTGGETQYF.

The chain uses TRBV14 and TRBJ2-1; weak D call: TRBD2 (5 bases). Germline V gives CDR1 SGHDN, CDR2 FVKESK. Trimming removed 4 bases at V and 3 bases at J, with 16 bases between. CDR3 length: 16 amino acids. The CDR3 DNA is TGTGCCAGCAGCCGGAATAGAGGGCTAAGCTACAATGAGCAGTTCTTC. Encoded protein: CASSRNRGLSYNEQFF.

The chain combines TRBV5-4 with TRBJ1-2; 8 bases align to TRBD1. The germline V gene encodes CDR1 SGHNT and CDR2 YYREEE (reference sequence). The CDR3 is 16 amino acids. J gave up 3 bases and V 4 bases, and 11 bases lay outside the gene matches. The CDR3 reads CASSAQLTGVDYGYTF. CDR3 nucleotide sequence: TGTGCCAGCAGCGCCCAACTGACAGGGGTAGACTATGGCTACACCTTC.

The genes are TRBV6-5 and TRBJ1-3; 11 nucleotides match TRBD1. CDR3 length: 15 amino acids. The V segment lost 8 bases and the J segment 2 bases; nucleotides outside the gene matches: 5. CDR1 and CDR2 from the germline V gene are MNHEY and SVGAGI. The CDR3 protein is CASAVDRGPGNTIYF. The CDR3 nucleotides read TGTGCCAGCGCCGTGGACAGGGGGCCTGGAAACACCATATATTTT.

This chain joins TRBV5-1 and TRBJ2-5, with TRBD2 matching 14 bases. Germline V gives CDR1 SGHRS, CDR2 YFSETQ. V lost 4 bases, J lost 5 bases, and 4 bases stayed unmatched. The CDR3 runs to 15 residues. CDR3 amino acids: CASSRGTSGSETQYF. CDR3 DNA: TGCGCCAGCAGCCGCGGGACTAGCGGGAGTGAGACCCAGTACTTC.